The T cell receptor beta chain described here comes from a study of blood T cell repertoires in COVID-19. Study-wide context: From T cells, B-cell-depleted T cells, or PBMCs came the material, which was cDNA or gDNA.

The germline V gene has CDR1 SEHNR and CDR2 FQNEAQ (reference sequence). The CDR3 totals 12 residues. V lost 5 bases and J lost 9, with 14 bases in between. In the study's own analysis: Amplification of reference gene primers provided the estimated nucleated cell counts. Using immunoSEQ multiplex PCR, the repertoire was profiled, and TCRdb retains in-frame clones only, with some absent. The V and J calls and clone size are taken from that table; D and trimming were inferred from the DNA. The table shows 60,000 to 65,000 clones, with 90% occurring only once. The specimen was peripheral blood. The chain links TRBV7-9 to TRBJ2-7, with D perhaps TRBD1 (6 bases). The clonotype was recovered from a woman at least 80 years old with active COVID-19. CDR3 sequence: CASSLGQLWQYF. The CDR3 DNA reads TGTGCCAGCAGCCTCGGACAGCTTTGGCAGTACTTC.